These 10 T cell receptor beta chains share one sample of origin, sequenced in a study of T cell responses to AZD1222 COVID-19 vaccine. TCRdb's table, derived via immunoSEQ multiplex PCR, lists solely in-frame clones and lacks some. The table shows around 100,000 clones, with roughly 88% occurring only once. The sample here was peripheral blood, taken 28 days after the second AZD1222 dose. Receptors originate from an adult who received the AZD1222 COVID-19 vaccine.

In its sample, this clone was seen once. This chain links TRBV5-4 with TRBJ2-7; D gene uncertain. This CDR3 contains 15 residues. Germline-derived CDR1 and CDR2 are SGHNT and YYREEE (reference sequence). V lost 4 bases to trimming and J lost 2 bases, with 16 bases between them. In nucleotides, the CDR3 is TGTGCCAGCAGCCTGAACAGTCTTAGCCCCTACGAGCAGTACTTC. This gives the protein CASSLNSLSPYEQYF.

The chain joins TRBV9 to TRBJ2-3; D possibly matches TRBD1 or TRBD2 (5 bases each). CDR1 and CDR2 from the germline V gene are SGDLS and YYNGEE. V was shortened by 9 bases and J by 1 base, with 9 bases between the two germline ends. The CDR3 is 12 residues long. For the CDR3, the DNA is TGTGCCACCGGGACGGGCACAGATACGCAGTATTTT. Its protein product is CATGTGTDTQYF. The full variable domain, rest sourced from reference TRBV9 and TRBJ2-3, is DSGVTQTPKHLITATGQRVTLRCSPRSGDLSVYWYQQSLDQGLQFLIQYYNGEERAKGNILERFSAQQFPDLHSELNLSSLELGDSALYFCATGTGTDTQYFGPGTRLTVL.

This clone was seen only once. This chain joins TRBV7-2 and TRBJ1-2; D remains unclear. This CDR3 region has 13 residues. The germline V gene encodes CDR1 SGHTA and CDR2 FQGNSA. V was cut by 1 base and J by 0 bases, with 3 bases left in between. The CDR3 loop reads CASSLETNYGYTF. For the CDR3, the DNA is TGTGCCAGCAGCTTAGAGACTAACTATGGCTACACCTTC.

This chain joins TRBV15 and TRBJ1-5; no clear D gene. The germline CDR1 and CDR2 sequences are LNHNV and YYDKDF (reference sequence). The CDR3 consists of 14 residues. V lost 1 base to trimming and J lost 3 bases, with 7 bases between them. CDR3 DNA sequence: TGTGCCACCAGCAGAGTTGCGCACAATCAGCCCCAGCATTTT. Amino acid sequence: CATSRVAHNQPQHF.

This clone was found a few times. The chain couples TRBV5-6 to TRBJ2-1, with a tentative D call TRBD1 (5 bases). Germline assignment: CDR1 SGHDT and CDR2 YYEEEE. The ends were cut back, 3 bases at V and 5 bases at J, with 21 bases in the middle. This CDR3 spans 17 amino acids. In nucleotides, the CDR3 is TGTGCCAGCAGCTCCACGACAGAAGCCTTTACCGACAATGAGCAGTTCTTC. Translating gives CASSSTTEAFTDNEQFF.

This chain uses TRBV7-2 with TRBJ2-3; D is possibly TRBD2 (6 bases). The CDR3 length is 14 residues. V was cut by 5 bases and J by 5 bases, with 14 bases left in between. Germline-derived CDR1 and CDR2 are SGHTA and FQGNSA. The CDR3 is CASSGAAGRDTQYF. Here the CDR3 DNA reads TGTGCCAGCAGCGGCGCGGCGGGGAGAGATACGCAGTATTTT.

The V gene is TRBV5-1, the J gene TRBJ2-7; D is possibly TRBD1 (6 bases). The CDR3 runs 13 residues. Germline values: CDR1 SGHRS, CDR2 YFSETQ. The V end was cut by 2 bases, the J end by 1 base, with 7 bases between. The CDR3 DNA reads TGCGCCAGCAGCTTTGGACAGTCCTACGAGCAGTACTTC. As protein: CASSFGQSYEQYF.

The chain has TRBV19 and TRBJ1-2; D is possibly TRBD1 (5 bases). Germline V gene sequence: CDR1 LNHDA, CDR2 SQIVND (reference sequence). The CDR3 covers 16 residues. Trimming cost V 0 bases and J 1 base, with 12 bases left between them. CDR3 nucleotide sequence: TGTGCCAGTAGTATAGACCCGGAGACAGTTAACTATGGCTACACCTTC. It yields the protein CASSIDPETVNYGYTF.

The chain carries TRBV27 and TRBJ1-1, with TRBD1 matching 7 bases. The CDR3 contains 14 residues. With 4 bases clipped from V and 5 bases from J, the junction kept 7 bases outside the gene matches. Germline V gives CDR1 MNHEY, CDR2 SMNVEV (reference sequence). The CDR3 DNA reads TGTGCCAGCAGTTCTATCAGGGGGAGGACTGAAGCTTTCTTT. It yields the protein CASSSIRGRTEAFF.

This chain connects TRBV7-9 to TRBJ2-1; 11 bases line up with TRBD2. The CDR3 spans 16 residues. V shed 2 bases and J 9 bases; nucleotides not matched to a gene: 9. The germline gives CDR1 SEHNR, CDR2 FQNEAQ (reference sequence). CDR3 bases: TGTGCCAGCAGCTTATATGATAGCGGGGGGGTGAGTGAGCAGTTCTTC. Translation gives CASSLYDSGGVSEQFF.